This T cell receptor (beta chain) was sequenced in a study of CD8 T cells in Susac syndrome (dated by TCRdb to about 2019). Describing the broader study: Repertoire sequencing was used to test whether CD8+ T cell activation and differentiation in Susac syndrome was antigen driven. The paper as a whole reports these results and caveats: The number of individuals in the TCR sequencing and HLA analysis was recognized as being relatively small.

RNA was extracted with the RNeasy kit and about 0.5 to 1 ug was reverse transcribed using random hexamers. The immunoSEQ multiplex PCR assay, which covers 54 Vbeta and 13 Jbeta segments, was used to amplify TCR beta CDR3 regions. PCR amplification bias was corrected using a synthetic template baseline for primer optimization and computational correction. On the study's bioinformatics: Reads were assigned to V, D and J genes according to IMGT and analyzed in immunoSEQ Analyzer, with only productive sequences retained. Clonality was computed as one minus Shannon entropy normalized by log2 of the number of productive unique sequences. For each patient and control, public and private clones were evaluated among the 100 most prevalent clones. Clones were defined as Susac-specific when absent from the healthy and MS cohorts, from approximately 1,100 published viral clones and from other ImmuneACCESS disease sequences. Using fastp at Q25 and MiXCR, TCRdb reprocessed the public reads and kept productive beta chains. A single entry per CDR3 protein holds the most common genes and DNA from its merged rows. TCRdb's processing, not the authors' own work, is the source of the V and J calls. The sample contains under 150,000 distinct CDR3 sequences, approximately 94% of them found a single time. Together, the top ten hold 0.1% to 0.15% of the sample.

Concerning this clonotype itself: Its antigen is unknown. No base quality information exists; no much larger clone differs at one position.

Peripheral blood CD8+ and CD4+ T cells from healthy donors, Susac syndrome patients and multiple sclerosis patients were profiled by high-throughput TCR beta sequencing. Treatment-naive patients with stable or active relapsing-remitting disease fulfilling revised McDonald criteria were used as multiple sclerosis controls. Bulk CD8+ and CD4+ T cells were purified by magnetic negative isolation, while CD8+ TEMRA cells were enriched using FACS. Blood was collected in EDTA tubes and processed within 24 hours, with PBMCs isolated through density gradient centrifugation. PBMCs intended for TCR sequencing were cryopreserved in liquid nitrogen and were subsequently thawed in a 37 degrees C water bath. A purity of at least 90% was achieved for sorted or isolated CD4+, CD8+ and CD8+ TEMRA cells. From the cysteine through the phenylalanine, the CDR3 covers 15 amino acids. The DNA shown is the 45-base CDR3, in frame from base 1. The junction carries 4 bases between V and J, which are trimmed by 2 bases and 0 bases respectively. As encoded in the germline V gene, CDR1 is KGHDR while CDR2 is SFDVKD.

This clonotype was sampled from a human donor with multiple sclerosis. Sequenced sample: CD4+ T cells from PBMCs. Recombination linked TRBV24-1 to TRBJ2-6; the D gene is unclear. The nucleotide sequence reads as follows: TGTGCCACCAGTGATTCGAACTCTGGGGCCAACGTCCTGACTTTC. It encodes CATSDSNSGANVLTF.